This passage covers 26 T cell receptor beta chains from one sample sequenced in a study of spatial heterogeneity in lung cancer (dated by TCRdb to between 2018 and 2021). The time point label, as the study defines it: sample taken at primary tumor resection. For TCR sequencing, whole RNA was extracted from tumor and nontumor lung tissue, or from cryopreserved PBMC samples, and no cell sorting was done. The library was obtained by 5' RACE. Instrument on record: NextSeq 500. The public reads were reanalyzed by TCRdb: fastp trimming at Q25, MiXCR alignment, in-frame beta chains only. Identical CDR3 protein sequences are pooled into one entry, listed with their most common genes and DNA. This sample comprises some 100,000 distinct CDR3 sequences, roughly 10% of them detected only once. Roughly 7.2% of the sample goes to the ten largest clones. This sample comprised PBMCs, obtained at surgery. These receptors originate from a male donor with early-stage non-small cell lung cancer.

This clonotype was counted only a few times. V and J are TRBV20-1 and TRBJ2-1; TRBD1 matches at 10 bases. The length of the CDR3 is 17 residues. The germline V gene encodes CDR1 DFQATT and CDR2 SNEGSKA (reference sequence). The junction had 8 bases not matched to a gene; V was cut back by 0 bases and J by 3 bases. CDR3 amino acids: CSARDRGQGPIYNEQFF. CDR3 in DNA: TGCAGTGCTAGAGATCGGGGACAGGGGCCCATCTACAATGAGCAGTTCTTC.

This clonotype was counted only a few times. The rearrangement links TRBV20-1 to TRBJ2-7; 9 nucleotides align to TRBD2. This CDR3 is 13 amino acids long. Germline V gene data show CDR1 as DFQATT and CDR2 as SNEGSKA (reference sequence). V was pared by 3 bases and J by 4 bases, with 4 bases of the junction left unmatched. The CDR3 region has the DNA TGCAGTGCTAGCCCTAGCGGGGAGTACGAGCAGTACTTC. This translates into CSASPSGEYEQYF.

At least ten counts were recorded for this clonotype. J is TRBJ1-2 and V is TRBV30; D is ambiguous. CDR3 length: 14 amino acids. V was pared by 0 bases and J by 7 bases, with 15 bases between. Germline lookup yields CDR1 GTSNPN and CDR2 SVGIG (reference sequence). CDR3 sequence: CAWSVGRRVSGYTF. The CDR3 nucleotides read TGTGCCTGGAGTGTAGGACGGAGGGTATCTGGCTACACCTTC. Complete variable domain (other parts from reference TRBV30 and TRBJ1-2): SQTIHQWPATLVQPVGSPLSLECTVEGTSNPNLYWYRQAAGRGLQLLFYSVGIGQISSEVPQNLSASRPQDRQFILSSKKLLLSDSGFYLCAWSVGRRVSGYTFGSGTRLTVV.

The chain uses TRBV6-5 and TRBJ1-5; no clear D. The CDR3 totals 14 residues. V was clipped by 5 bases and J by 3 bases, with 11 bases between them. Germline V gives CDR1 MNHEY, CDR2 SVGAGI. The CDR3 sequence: CASSRVGFNQPQHF. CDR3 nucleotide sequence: TGTGCCAGCAGTCGAGTAGGGTTCAATCAGCCCCAGCATTTT.

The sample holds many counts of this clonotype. CDR3 sequence: CASSELQGRGIGNEQFF. The CDR3 coding sequence is TGTGCCAGCAGTGAATTACAGGGGCGAGGTATAGGCAATGAGCAGTTCTTC. The chain couples TRBV2 to TRBJ2-1; TRBD1 matches 7 bases. With 2 bases clipped from V and 6 bases from J, the junction kept 13 bases outside the gene matches. This CDR3 has 17 residues. Germline loops: CDR1 SNHLY, CDR2 FYNNEI.

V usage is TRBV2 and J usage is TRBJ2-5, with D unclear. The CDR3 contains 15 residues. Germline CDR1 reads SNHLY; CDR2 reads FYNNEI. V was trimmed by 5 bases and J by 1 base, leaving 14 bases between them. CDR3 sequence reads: CASSSKSGFQETQYF. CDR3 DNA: TGTGCCAGCAGTTCAAAGAGTGGATTCCAAGAGACCCAGTACTTC.

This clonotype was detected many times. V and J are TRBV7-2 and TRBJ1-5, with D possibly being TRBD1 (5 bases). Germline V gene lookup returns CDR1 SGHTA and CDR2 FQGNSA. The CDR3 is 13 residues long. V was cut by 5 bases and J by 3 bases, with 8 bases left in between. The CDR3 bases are TGTGCCAGCAGCCGACAGTCCAATCAGCCCCAGCATTTT. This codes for CASSRQSNQPQHF.

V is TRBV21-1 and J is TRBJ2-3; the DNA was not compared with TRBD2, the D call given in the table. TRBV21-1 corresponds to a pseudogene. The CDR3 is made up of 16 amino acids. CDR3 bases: TGTGCCAGCAGCAAAGGGACTAGCGGGGGCACAGATACGCAGTATTTT. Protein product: CASSKGTSGGTDTQYF.

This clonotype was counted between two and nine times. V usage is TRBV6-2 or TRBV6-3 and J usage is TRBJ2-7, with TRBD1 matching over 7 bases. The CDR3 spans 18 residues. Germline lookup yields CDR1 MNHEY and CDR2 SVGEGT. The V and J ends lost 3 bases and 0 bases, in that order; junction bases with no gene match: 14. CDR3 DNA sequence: TGTGCCAGCAGTTATCACCTAAGAACAGGACAGGACTCCTACGAGCAGTACTTC. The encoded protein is CASSYHLRTGQDSYEQYF.

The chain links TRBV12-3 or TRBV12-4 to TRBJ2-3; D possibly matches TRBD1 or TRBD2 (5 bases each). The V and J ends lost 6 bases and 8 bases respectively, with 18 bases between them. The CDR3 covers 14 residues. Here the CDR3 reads CASSPPGPGATQYF. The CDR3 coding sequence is TGTGCCAGCAGCCCCCCGGGGCCTGGGGCTACGCAGTATTTT.

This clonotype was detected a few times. The CDR3 protein is CASRGTGYEQYF. CDR3 DNA sequence: TGTGCCAGCAGGGGGACAGGGTACGAGCAGTACTTC. V is TRBV28 and J is TRBJ2-7; 9 bases fit TRBD1. In germline, CDR1 is MDHEN, CDR2 SYDVKM. This CDR3 spans 12 amino acids. V shed 6 bases and J 4 bases; nucleotides not matched to a gene: 1.

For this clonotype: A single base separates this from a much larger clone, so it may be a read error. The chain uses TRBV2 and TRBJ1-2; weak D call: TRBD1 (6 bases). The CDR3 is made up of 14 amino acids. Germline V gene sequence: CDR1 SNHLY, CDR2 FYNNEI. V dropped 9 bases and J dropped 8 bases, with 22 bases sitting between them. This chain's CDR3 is CARRAEQGLAGYTF. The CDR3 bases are TGTGCCAGGAGAGCCGAACAGGGCCTCGCGGGCTACACCTTC.

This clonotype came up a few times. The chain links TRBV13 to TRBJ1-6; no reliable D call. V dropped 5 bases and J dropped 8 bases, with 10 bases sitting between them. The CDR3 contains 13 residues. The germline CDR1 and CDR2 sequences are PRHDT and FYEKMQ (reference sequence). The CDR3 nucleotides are TGTGCCAGCAGCATAACCCGGGATTCACCCCTCCACTTT. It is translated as CASSITRDSPLHF.

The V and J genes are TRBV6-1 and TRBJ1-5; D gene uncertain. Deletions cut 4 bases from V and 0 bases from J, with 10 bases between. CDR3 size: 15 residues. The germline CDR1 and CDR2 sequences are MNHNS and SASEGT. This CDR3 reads CASSVTANSNQPQHF. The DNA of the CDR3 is TGTGCCAGCAGTGTGACCGCAAATAGCAATCAGCCCCAGCATTTT.

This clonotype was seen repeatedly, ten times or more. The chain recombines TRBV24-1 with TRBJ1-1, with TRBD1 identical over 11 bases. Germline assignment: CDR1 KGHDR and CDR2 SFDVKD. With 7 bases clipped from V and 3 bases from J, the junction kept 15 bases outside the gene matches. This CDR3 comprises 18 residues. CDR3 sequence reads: CATRPYWTGGARDTEAFF. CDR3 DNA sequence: TGTGCCACCAGACCCTACTGGACAGGGGGCGCGAGGGACACTGAAGCTTTCTTT.

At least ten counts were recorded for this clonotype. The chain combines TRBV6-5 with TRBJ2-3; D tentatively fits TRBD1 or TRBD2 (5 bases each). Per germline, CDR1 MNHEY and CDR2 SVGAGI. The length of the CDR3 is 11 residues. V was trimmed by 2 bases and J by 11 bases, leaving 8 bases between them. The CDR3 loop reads CASSYEGLQYF. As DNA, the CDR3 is TGTGCCAGCAGTTACGAGGGGCTGCAGTATTTT.

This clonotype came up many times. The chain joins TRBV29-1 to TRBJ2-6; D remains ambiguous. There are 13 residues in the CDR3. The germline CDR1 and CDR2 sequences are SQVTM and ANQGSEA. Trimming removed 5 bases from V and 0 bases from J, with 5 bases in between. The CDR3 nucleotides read TGCAGCGTTCGCGGCTCTGGGGCCAACGTCCTGACTTTC. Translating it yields CSVRGSGANVLTF.

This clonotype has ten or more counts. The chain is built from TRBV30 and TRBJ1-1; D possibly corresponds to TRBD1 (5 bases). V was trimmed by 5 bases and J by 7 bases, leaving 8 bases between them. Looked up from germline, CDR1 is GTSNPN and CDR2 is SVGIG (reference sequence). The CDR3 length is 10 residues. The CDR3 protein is CAWGDGEAFF. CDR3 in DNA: TGTGCCTGGGGGGACGGTGAAGCTTTCTTT.

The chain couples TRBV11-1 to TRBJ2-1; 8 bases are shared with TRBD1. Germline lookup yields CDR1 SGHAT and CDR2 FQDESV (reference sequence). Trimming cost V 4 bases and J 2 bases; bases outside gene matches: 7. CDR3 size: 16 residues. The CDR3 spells CASSYSGGPTYNEQFF. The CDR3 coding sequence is TGTGCCAGCAGCTATTCAGGGGGCCCTACCTACAATGAGCAGTTCTTC.

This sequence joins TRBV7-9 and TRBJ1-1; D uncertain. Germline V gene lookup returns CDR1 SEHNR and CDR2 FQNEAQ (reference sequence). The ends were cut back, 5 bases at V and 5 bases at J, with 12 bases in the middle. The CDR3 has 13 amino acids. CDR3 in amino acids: CASSLRLLTEAFF. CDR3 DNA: TGTGCCAGCAGCCTACGACTGTTAACTGAAGCTTTCTTT.

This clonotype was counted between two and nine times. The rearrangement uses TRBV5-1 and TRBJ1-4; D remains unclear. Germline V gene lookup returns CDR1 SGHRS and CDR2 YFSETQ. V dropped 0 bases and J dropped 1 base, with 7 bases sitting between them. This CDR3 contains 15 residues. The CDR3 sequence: CASSLARLTNEKLFF. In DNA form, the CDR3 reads TGCGCCAGCAGCTTGGCGCGCCTAACTAATGAAAAACTGTTTTTT.

CDR3 sequence: CATSPGTHGANVLTF. The DNA for the CDR3 is TGTGCCACCAGCCCAGGGACACATGGGGCCAACGTCCTGACTTTC. The chain joins TRBV24-1 to TRBJ2-6; D possibly corresponds to TRBD1 (6 bases). CDR1 and CDR2 (germline): KGHDR, SFDVKD. This CDR3 comprises 15 residues. V gave up 7 bases and J gave up 3 bases, with 12 bases separating them.

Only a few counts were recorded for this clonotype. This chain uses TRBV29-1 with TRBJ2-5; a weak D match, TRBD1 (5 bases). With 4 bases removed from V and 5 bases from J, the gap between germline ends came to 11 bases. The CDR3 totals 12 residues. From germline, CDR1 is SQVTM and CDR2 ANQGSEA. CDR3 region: CSVAPGPETQYF. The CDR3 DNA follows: TGCAGCGTTGCCCCAGGGCCGGAGACCCAGTACTTC. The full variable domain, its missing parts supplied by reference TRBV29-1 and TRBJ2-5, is SAVISQKPSRDICQRGTSLTIQCQVDSQVTMMFWYRQQPGQSLTLIATANQGSEATYESGFVIDKFPISRPNLTFSTLTVSNMSPEDSSIYLCSVAPGPETQYFGPGTRLLVL.

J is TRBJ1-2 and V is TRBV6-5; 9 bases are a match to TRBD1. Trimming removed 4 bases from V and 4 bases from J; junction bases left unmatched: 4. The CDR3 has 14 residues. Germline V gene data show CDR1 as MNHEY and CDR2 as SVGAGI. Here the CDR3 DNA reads TGTGCCAGCAGTTCCTACAGGGGGCTCTATGGCTACACCTTC. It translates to CASSSYRGLYGYTF.

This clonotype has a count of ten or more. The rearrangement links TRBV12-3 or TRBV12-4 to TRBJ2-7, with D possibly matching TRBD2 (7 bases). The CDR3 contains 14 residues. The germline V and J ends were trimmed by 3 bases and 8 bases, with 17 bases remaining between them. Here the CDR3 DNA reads TGTGCCAGCAGTTTCGGTCAGGGGAGGGTCAAGCAGTACTTC. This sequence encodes CASSFGQGRVKQYF.

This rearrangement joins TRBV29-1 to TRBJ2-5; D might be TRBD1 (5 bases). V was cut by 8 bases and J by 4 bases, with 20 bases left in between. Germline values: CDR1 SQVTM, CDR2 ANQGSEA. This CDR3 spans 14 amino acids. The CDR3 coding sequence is TGCAGCACTACCTTTTGGGGCATCGGAGAGACCCAGTACTTC. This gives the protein CSTTFWGIGETQYF. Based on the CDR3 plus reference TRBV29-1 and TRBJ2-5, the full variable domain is SAVISQKPSRDICQRGTSLTIQCQVDSQVTMMFWYRQQPGQSLTLIATANQGSEATYESGFVIDKFPISRPNLTFSTLTVSNMSPEDSSIYLCSTTFWGIGETQYFGPGTRLLVL.